By sample share, the clone carrying this TCR beta chain is medium-sized. What it binds is not known. TCRdb reprocessed the 5' RACE reads with MiXCR, giving one entry per CDR3 protein. The sample carries 1,600 or so distinct CDR3 sequences, 4% to 6.5% recorded once. This entry belongs to a study of spatial heterogeneity in lung cancer. At the level of the study: Alpha-chain sequences were consistently detected less often than beta-chain sequences.

The V and J ends lost 6 bases and 0 bases respectively, with 13 bases between them. The germline gives CDR1 SGHKS, CDR2 YYEKEE (reference sequence). This CDR3 has 15 amino acids. Study-wide findings and caveats: The estimated TCR-seq coverage of tumor T cells amounted to approximately 7.3% when looking at alpha chains and around 13% when looking at beta chains. Higher tumor mutation counts went along with higher counts of expanded intratumoral alpha and beta TCRs. There was tracking of ubiquitous and regional nonsynonymous mutations by the respective counts of ubiquitous and regional expanded TCRs.

The time point: sample taken at primary tumor resection. Researchers sequenced whole RNA taken from tumor, nontumor lung or frozen PBMC without sorting. V and J are TRBV5-5 and TRBJ2-1; D gene unclear. Sample: lung tumor tissue, taken at surgery. The clonotype comes from a male donor with early-stage non-small cell lung cancer. The CDR3 protein is CASKDTLSSYNEQFF. CDR3 bases: TGTGCCAGCAAAGACACCTTGAGCTCCTACAATGAGCAGTTCTTC.